These 18 T cell receptor beta chains originate from one sample sequenced in a study of blood T cell repertoires in COVID-19. Some clones are missing from TCRdb's copy, which holds only in-frame ones; the method was immunoSEQ multiplex PCR. The sample has about 300,000 clones, 89% seen once. Sequencing used PBMCs or T cells enriched from blood (not recorded which). The receptors shown here come from a woman aged 45 to 65 who had been exposed to COVID-19.

This rearrangement joins TRBV10-2 to TRBJ2-1, with 8 bases lining up with TRBD1. The V segment lost 6 bases and the J segment 8 bases; nucleotides outside the gene matches: 15. This CDR3 is 16 amino acids long. Germline loops: CDR1 WSHSY, CDR2 SAAADI. Here the CDR3 DNA reads TGCGCCAGCAGGGACCCCCCCTGGGGACAGGTCCATGAGCAGTTCTTC. The encoded protein is CASRDPPWGQVHEQFF.

The gene calls are TRBV10-3 and TRBJ1-4, with TRBD1 matching over 9 bases. The V gene end was trimmed by 3 bases and the J gene end by 8 bases; junction bases not matched to a gene: 10. This CDR3 has 16 amino acids. Germline V gives CDR1 ENHRY, CDR2 SYGVKD. CDR3 in DNA: TGTGCCATCAGTGAAAAGTCCGGGACAGGGTTGGAAAAACTGTTTTTT. It is translated as CAISEKSGTGLEKLFF.

This clone was seen a few times. The V gene is TRBV10-2, the J gene TRBJ1-5; 8 nucleotides line up with TRBD1. The CDR3 is 13 residues long. V shed 10 bases, J shed 6 bases, and the junction held 8 bases outside the gene matches. CDR1 is WSHSY, CDR2 SAAADI, per germline. CDR3 sequence reads: CAIGQGLAQPQHF. DNA for the CDR3: TGCGCCATCGGACAGGGTCTCGCTCAGCCCCAGCATTTT.

This chain uses TRBV24-1 with TRBJ2-2, with 10 bases identical to TRBD2. The CDR3 is 18 residues long. J lost 2 bases, V lost 9 bases, and 14 bases had no gene match. Germline CDR1 KGHDR, CDR2 SFDVKD. CDR3 loop: CATSGSSGGSPNTGELFF. The CDR3 bases are TGTGCCACCTCTGGGAGTAGCGGGGGGTCCCCAAACACCGGGGAGCTGTTTTTT.

The chain combines TRBV7-9 with TRBJ2-1; D gene uncertain. V dropped 6 bases and J dropped 3 bases, with 6 bases sitting between them. CDR1 and CDR2 (germline): SEHNR, FQNEAQ (reference sequence). This CDR3 has 12 residues. The DNA for the CDR3 is TGTGCCAGCAGTGGCGGCTACAATGAGCAGTTCTTC. Translated, it gives CASSGGYNEQFF.

The gene calls are TRBV5-1 and TRBJ2-3, with D maybe TRBD1 (6 bases). The V and J ends lost 5 bases and 2 bases respectively, with 12 bases between them. CDR3 length: 14 residues. CDR1 SGHRS and CDR2 YFSETQ come from the germline V gene. Here the CDR3 reads CASRKQGFTDTQYF. The CDR3 DNA sequence: TGCGCCAGCAGGAAACAGGGATTCACAGATACGCAGTATTTT.

CDR3 sequence: CASSTGSMGQGFNTQYF. CDR3 nucleotide sequence: TGTGCCAGCAGCACGGGGTCGATGGGACAGGGTTTTAACACGCAGTATTTT. V usage is TRBV11-2 and J usage is TRBJ2-3, with 9 bases matching TRBD1. The CDR3 loop spans 17 amino acids. Germline-derived CDR1 and CDR2 are SGHAT and FQNNGV. Unmatched junction bases numbered 18, after V lost 5 bases and J lost 9 bases. Filled out from reference TRBV11-2 and TRBJ2-3, the complete variable domain reads EAGVAQSPRYKIIEKRQSVAFWCNPISGHATLYWYQQILGQGPKLLIQFQNNGVVDDSQLPKDRFSAERLKGVDSTLKIQPAKLEDSAVYLCASSTGSMGQGFNTQYFGPGTRLTVL.

The rearrangement joins TRBV5-4 to TRBJ2-2; tentatively, D is TRBD1 (5 bases). V lost 0 bases and J lost 5, with 14 bases in between. From germline, CDR1 is SGHNT and CDR2 YYREEE (reference sequence). This CDR3 contains 16 residues. CDR3 coding DNA: TGTGCCAGCAGCTTGGGACAGACCCCGAGGACCGGGGAGCTGTTTTTT. Its translation is CASSLGQTPRTGELFF. The full variable domain, with the rest looked up from reference TRBV5-4 and TRBJ2-2, is ETGVTQSPTHLIKTRGQQVTLRCSSQSGHNTVSWYQQALGQGPQFIFQYYREEENGRGNFPPRFSGLQFPNYSSELNVNALELDDSALYLCASSLGQTPRTGELFFGEGSRLTVL.

The J gene is TRBJ1-2, the V gene TRBV28; 7 nucleotides match TRBD1. The trim removed 4 bases at V and 4 bases at J, leaving 6 bases unmatched. In germline, CDR1 is MDHEN, CDR2 SYDVKM. CDR3 length: 14 residues. This CDR3 is CASSYQGQIYGYTF. CDR3 nucleotide sequence: TGTGCCAGCAGTTACCAGGGACAGATCTATGGCTACACCTTC.

V is TRBV19 and J is TRBJ1-1; tentative D call: TRBD1 (6 bases). This CDR3 has 17 residues. Germline CDR1 LNHDA, CDR2 SQIVND (reference sequence). Trimming took off 5 bases at V and 6 bases at J, with 25 bases between the two ends. The CDR3 nucleotides are TGTGCCAGTAGTCCTCGGGACACTCTCTTTCGGCTTGCTGAAGCTTTCTTT. It codes for CASSPRDTLFRLAEAFF.

V and J are TRBV19 and TRBJ2-6, with 8 bases lining up with TRBD2. With V trimmed by 6 bases and J by 0 bases, 10 bases remained unmatched. Germline CDR1 LNHDA, CDR2 SQIVND (reference sequence). The CDR3 runs 18 residues. In DNA form, the CDR3 reads TGTGCCAGTAGGGTAGGACCAGCGGGGGTCTCTGGGGCCAACGTCCTGACTTTC. Its translation: CASRVGPAGVSGANVLTF.

This clone was recorded a few times. The chain links TRBV5-1 to TRBJ1-2; D is possibly TRBD1 (6 bases). This CDR3 contains 14 residues. From germline, CDR1 is SGHRS and CDR2 YFSETQ. V dropped 4 bases and J dropped 2 bases, with 12 bases sitting between them. CDR3 protein: CASSEGQGNYGYTF. The CDR3 bases are TGCGCCAGCAGCGAGGGACAAGGCAACTATGGCTACACCTTC.

The chain couples TRBV4-2 to TRBJ2-1, with TRBD1 as a possible D gene (6 bases). The CDR3 is 14 residues long. Per germline, CDR1 LGHNA and CDR2 YNFKEQ. V dropped 4 bases and J dropped 6 bases, with 13 bases sitting between them. The CDR3 reads CASSLPGHPNEQFF. The CDR3 DNA is TGTGCCAGCAGCCTACCGGGACACCCCAATGAGCAGTTCTTC.

V gene TRBV4-2 combines with J gene TRBJ2-3, with a possible D match to TRBD2 (6 bases). The CDR3 runs to 17 residues. Germline V gene data show CDR1 as LGHNA and CDR2 as YNFKEQ. The germline V and J ends were trimmed by 0 bases and 4 bases, with 17 bases remaining between them. CDR3 in amino acids: CASSQDLRGPGADTQYF. The CDR3 DNA reads TGTGCCAGCAGCCAAGATTTGCGGGGACCGGGGGCAGATACGCAGTATTTT.

The gene calls are TRBV11-2 and TRBJ2-2; 11 nucleotides line up with TRBD2. The CDR3 has 18 residues. J gave up 2 bases and V 5 bases, and 10 bases lay outside the gene matches. Looked up from germline, CDR1 is SGHAT and CDR2 is FQNNGV. CDR3 nucleotide sequence: TGTGCCAGCAGCAAAGAGGTAGCGGGGGGGCGAAACACCGGGGAGCTGTTTTTT. This gives the protein CASSKEVAGGRNTGELFF.

The count of this clone is one. The V gene is TRBV28, the J gene TRBJ2-7; D is unclear. Trimming removed 5 bases from V and 4 bases from J, with 3 bases in between. The length of the CDR3 is 10 residues. Germline V lookup: CDR1 MDHEN, CDR2 SYDVKM. The CDR3 loop reads CASSRYEQYF. DNA for the CDR3: TGTGCCAGCAGTCGGTACGAGCAGTACTTC.

V is TRBV28 and J is TRBJ1-5, with D possibly being TRBD1 (5 bases). This CDR3 has 14 amino acids. V lost 5 bases and J 9 bases, leaving 17 bases between the germline ends. The germline CDR1 and CDR2 sequences are MDHEN and SYDVKM. DNA for the CDR3: TGTGCCAGCAGTGTGGGAGGGGTCGGGTGGCCCCAGCATTTT. It yields the protein CASSVGGVGWPQHF.

Only one count was recorded for this clone. An end of the junction differs from the germline gene, which may be a read error. The chain links TRBV7-7 to TRBJ2-7; unclear D gene. Germline V gene data show CDR1 as SSHAT and CDR2 as FNYEAQ (reference sequence). The CDR3 extends over 13 amino acids. The CDR3 bases are TGTGCTAGCAGCTTAAAGGCGGATTACGAGCAGTACTTC. It yields the protein CASSLKADYEQYF.